The 5 T cell receptor beta chains listed next were all sequenced from one sample in a study of T cell responses to AZD1222 COVID-19 vaccine. Clones were sequenced by immunoSEQ multiplex PCR, and TCRdb holds only the in-frame ones, with some missing. The data hold roughly 150,000 clones, with 90% observed a single time. Sequencing was performed on peripheral blood, taken 28 days after the second AZD1222 dose. These receptors all stem from an adult who received the AZD1222 COVID-19 vaccine.

The chain recombines TRBV3-1 (or the pseudogene TRBV3-2) with TRBJ1-3; D is perhaps TRBD1 (5 bases). The CDR3 covers 16 residues. V lost 0 bases to trimming and J lost 0 bases, with 9 bases between them. In germline, CDR1 is LGHDT, CDR2 YNNKEL (reference sequence). The CDR3 sequence: CASSQDRVGSGNTIYF. In nucleotides, the CDR3 is TGTGCCAGCAGCCAAGACAGGGTGGGCTCTGGAAACACCATATATTTT.

J is TRBJ1-6 and V is TRBV19, with D maybe TRBD1 (5 bases). V was cut by 1 base and J by 9 bases, with 13 bases left in between. The CDR3 length is 15 residues. Looked up from germline, CDR1 is LNHDA and CDR2 is SQIVND (reference sequence). The CDR3 region is CASSIVAGKASPLHF. DNA for the CDR3: TGTGCCAGTAGTATAGTGGCAGGGAAGGCTTCACCCCTCCACTTT.

This chain connects TRBV30 to TRBJ2-2; maybe TRBD1 (6 bases). Germline CDR1 is GTSNPN and CDR2 is SVGIG (reference sequence). The CDR3 sequence is 15 residues long. V was trimmed by 0 bases and J by 1 base, leaving 9 bases between them. This CDR3 reads CAWSVRGLNTGELFF. The CDR3 DNA reads as TGTGCCTGGAGTGTCAGGGGCCTGAACACCGGGGAGCTGTTTTTT.

The rearrangement joins TRBV14 to TRBJ2-3; D ambiguous. Trimming took 1 base from V and 8 from J, leaving 16 bases between them. Germline lookup yields CDR1 SGHDN and CDR2 FVKESK. The CDR3 spans 15 residues. The CDR3 spells CASSQVLGLQGTQYF. The CDR3 region has the DNA TGTGCCAGCAGCCAAGTTCTAGGGCTCCAAGGTACGCAGTATTTT.

This clone was counted a few times. The V and J genes are TRBV7-9 and TRBJ1-4; D is unresolved. V gave up 5 bases and J gave up 0 bases, with 7 bases separating them. This CDR3 region has 14 residues. Germline assignment: CDR1 SEHNR and CDR2 FQNEAQ (reference sequence). The DNA for the CDR3 is TGTGCCAGCAGCCGGTTTGCAACTAATGAAAAACTGTTTTTT. Translating it yields CASSRFATNEKLFF.